A selection of T cell receptor beta chains follows, all from one sample in a study of PD-1 blockade in classical Hodgkin lymphoma. Repertoires were generated with immunoSEQ multiplex PCR, while TCRdb's copy carries only in-frame clones and drops some. Found here are tens of thousands of clones, roughly 90% of them singletons; the top ten hold about 9.6%. The specimen comprised peripheral blood mononuclear cells (PBMCs), sampled at baseline. The receptors shown here come from a human donor with classical Hodgkin lymphoma. The CDR3 runs from the conserved cysteine through the conserved F or W. A D gene is named only where the DNA matches it firmly. The size of a clone is reported for some rows only, either as once, few or many, or as a class for expanded clones.

d_call j_call clone_size v_call cdr3_aa cdr3_nt
TRBD1 TRBJ1-1 - TRBV19 CASSASRDRREAFF TGTGCCAGTAGTGCCTCTCGGGACAGAAGAGAAGCTTTCTTT
TRBD2 TRBJ2-3 - TRBV9 CASGSGLATDTQYF TGTGCCAGCGGCTCGGGACTAGCGACAGATACGCAGTATTTT
- TRBJ1-6 few TRBV11-2 CASSLDGNSPLHF TGTGCCAGCAGCTTAGACGGAAATTCACCCCTCCACTTT
TRBD1 TRBJ1-3 - TRBV11-2 CASSLGQPGNTIYF TGTGCCAGCAGCTTGGGACAGCCGGGGAACACCATATATTTT
- TRBJ1-6 - TRBV6-1 CASKTGTDNSPLHF TGTGCCAGCAAGACCGGGACCGATAATTCACCCCTCCACTTT
- TRBJ2-1 - TRBV28 CASSFRTEYNEQFF TGTGCCAGCAGTTTTCGGACGGAGTACAATGAGCAGTTCTTC
TRBD2 TRBJ2-1 - TRBV7-2 CASSPQGSGGAGEQFF TGTGCCAGCAGCCCGCAGGGGAGCGGGGGGGCCGGTGAGCAGTTCTTC
TRBD2 TRBJ2-7 - TRBV6-1 CASTTSGRYYEQYF TGTGCCAGCACGACTAGCGGGAGGTACTACGAGCAGTACTTC
TRBD1 TRBJ2-7 - TRBV10-3 CAISTGDSPSLPIGEQYF TGTGCCATCAGTACAGGGGATAGCCCTTCCCTCCCAATTGGGGAGCAGTACTTC
TRBD1 TRBJ2-7 - TRBV29-1 CSVEGGTGSSYEQYF TGCAGCGTTGAAGGGGGGACAGGGAGCTCCTACGAGCAGTACTTC
TRBD1 TRBJ1-2 - TRBV5-4 CASSLEGQGRGYTF TGTGCCAGCAGCTTGGAAGGACAGGGTCGCGGCTACACCTTC
- TRBJ2-5 - TRBV6-6 CASSYSAIQETQYF TGTGCCAGCAGTTACTCGGCAATACAAGAGACCCAGTACTTC
TRBD2 TRBJ2-5 - TRBV19 CASSETSGGSKETQYF TGTGCCAGTAGTGAGACTAGCGGGGGGTCTAAGGAGACCCAGTACTTC
- TRBJ2-5 - TRBV9 CASSVQGTLQETQYF TGTGCCAGCAGCGTCCAAGGTACCCTCCAAGAGACCCAGTACTTC
- TRBJ2-7 - TRBV2 CASSDNRHEQYF TGTGCCAGCAGTGATAACCGACACGAGCAGTACTTC
- TRBJ2-2 - TRBV9 CASSVFGTLYDTGELFF TGTGCCAGCAGCGTATTTGGGACATTATATGACACCGGGGAGCTGTTTTTT
- TRBJ2-1 once TRBV19 CASSPLLGNEQFF TGTGCCAGTAGTCCCCTCCTGGGGAATGAGCAGTTCTTC
- TRBJ2-3 - TRBV6-1 CASSLDLSSTDTQYF TGTGCCAGCAGTCTGGACTTATCTAGCACAGATACGCAGTATTTT
- TRBJ2-2 once TRBV18 CASSGGPGELFF TGTGCCAGCTCTGGCGGGCCCGGGGAGCTGTTTTTT
- TRBJ2-1 - TRBV27 CASSLRFPTEFSYNEQFF TGTGCCAGCAGTTTAAGATTCCCCACAGAGTTTTCCTACAATGAGCAGTTCTTC
- TRBJ2-7 - TRBV6-1 CASSDRLWVYEQYF TGTGCCAGCAGTGACAGGTTATGGGTCTACGAGCAGTACTTC
- TRBJ2-5 - TRBV14 CASQSQGRGTQYF TGTGCCAGCCAATCACAGGGAAGGGGGACCCAGTACTTC
TRBD2 TRBJ2-7 - TRBV10-3 CAISPRTSGKGGYEQYF TGTGCCATCAGTCCCCGGACTAGCGGGAAAGGAGGGTACGAGCAGTACTTC
TRBD1 TRBJ2-7 - TRBV28 CASSPTGTGVYEQYF TGTGCCAGCAGTCCGACCGGGACAGGGGTGTACGAGCAGTACTTC
TRBD2 TRBJ2-7 - TRBV28 CASSLPPRLAGAYEQYF TGTGCCAGCAGTTTGCCCCCGAGACTAGCGGGAGCCTACGAGCAGTACTTC
TRBD1 TRBJ2-1 - TRBV29-1 CSVEDRRYNEQFF TGCAGCGTTGAGGACAGGCGCTACAATGAGCAGTTCTTC
- TRBJ2-1 once TRBV5-1 CASSLPEAGTYNEQFF TGCGCCAGCAGCTTACCAGAAGCGGGCACTTACAATGAGCAGTTCTTC
- TRBJ2-3 - TRBV7-3 CASSLGGQRTDTQYF TGTGCCAGCAGCTTAGGGGGGCAGCGCACAGATACGCAGTATTTT
- TRBJ2-5 - TRBV5-8 CASSLRGLETQYF TGTGCCAGCAGCCTTCGGGGGCTGGAGACCCAGTACTTC
- TRBJ2-3 - TRBV14 CASSQAPDLTSFAGTQYF TGTGCCAGCAGCCAAGCTCCCGACCTTACTAGTTTCGCTGGTACGCAGTATTTT
TRBD2 TRBJ2-3 - TRBV6-5 CASSYSGGTDTQYF TGTGCCAGCAGTTACAGCGGGGGTACAGATACGCAGTATTTT
TRBD1 TRBJ1-1 - TRBV27 CASSLIPFTGVNTEAFF TGTGCCAGCAGTCTGATCCCCTTCACAGGGGTGAACACTGAAGCTTTCTTT
- TRBJ2-2 - TRBV28 CASISNTGELFF TGTGCCAGCATCTCGAACACCGGGGAGCTGTTTTTT
TRBD1 TRBJ1-1 few TRBV7-9 CASSLGDRDGGGAFF TGTGCCAGCAGCTTAGGGGACAGGGATGGAGGAGGGGCTTTCTTT
TRBD1 TRBJ2-7 - TRBV13 CASSLGGVWGQGYEQYF TGTGCCAGCAGCTTAGGCGGTGTTTGGGGACAGGGCTACGAGCAGTACTTC
- TRBJ2-7 - TRBV4-1 CASSQEYLNSGRGSNEQYF TGCGCCAGCAGCCAAGAATATTTGAATAGCGGCAGGGGGAGTAACGAGCAGTACTTC
- TRBJ1-5 few TRBV6-1 CASSEGAGGNQPQHF TGTGCCAGCAGTGAAGGTGCAGGGGGCAATCAGCCCCAGCATTTT
TRBD1 TRBJ2-2 - TRBV19 CASSIWTGDPGELFF TGTGCCAGTAGTATATGGACAGGGGACCCCGGGGAGCTGTTTTTT
- TRBJ2-3 - TRBV5-4 CASSPDQRPTDTQYF TGTGCCAGCAGCCCTGACCAACGCCCCACAGATACGCAGTATTTT
- TRBJ2-5 - TRBV2 CASSFTQETQYF TGTGCCAGCAGTTTCACTCAAGAGACCCAGTACTTC
TRBD2 TRBJ2-5 - TRBV7-6 CASRLAGQETQYF TGTGCCAGCAGGTTAGCGGGCCAAGAGACCCAGTACTTC
TRBD2 TRBJ2-3 - TRBV10-3 CAISDRTSGDTQYF TGTGCCATCAGTGACCGGACTAGCGGGGATACGCAGTATTTT
TRBD1 TRBJ2-7 once TRBV7-9 CASSLAGQGSPEQYF TGTGCCAGCAGCTTAGCGGGACAGGGCTCCCCCGAGCAGTACTTC
TRBD1 TRBJ2-2 - TRBV2 CASTEADRVTGELFF TGTGCCAGCACCGAGGCGGACAGGGTCACCGGGGAGCTGTTTTTT
TRBD2 TRBJ2-7 - TRBV28 CASSLRLAGVFEQYF TGTGCCAGCAGTTTAAGGCTAGCGGGAGTTTTCGAGCAGTACTTC
TRBD2 TRBJ2-1 - TRBV9 CASSVAQAGGYNEQFF TGTGCCAGCAGCGTAGCTCAAGCGGGGGGGTACAATGAGCAGTTCTTC